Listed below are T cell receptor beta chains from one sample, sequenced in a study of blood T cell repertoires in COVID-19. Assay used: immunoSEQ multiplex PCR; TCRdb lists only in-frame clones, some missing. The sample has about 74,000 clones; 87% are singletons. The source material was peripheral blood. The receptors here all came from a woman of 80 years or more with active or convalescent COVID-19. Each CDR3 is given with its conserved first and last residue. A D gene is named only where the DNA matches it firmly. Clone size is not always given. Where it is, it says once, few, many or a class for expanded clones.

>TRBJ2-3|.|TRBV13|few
TGTGCCAGCAGCGACTCGGCGGGGTGGACAGATACGCAGTATTTT
CASSDSAGWTDTQYF
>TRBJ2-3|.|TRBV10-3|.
TGTGCCCCCAAGACTACTAGCACAGATACGCAGTATTTT
CAPKTTSTDTQYF
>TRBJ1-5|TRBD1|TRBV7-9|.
TGTGCCAGCAGCTTCGGGGACAGGGGTTTTGGGAATCAGCCCCAGCATTTT
CASSFGDRGFGNQPQHF
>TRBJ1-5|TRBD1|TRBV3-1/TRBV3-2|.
TGTGCCAGCAGCTCCGGGACAGGGGTTCTTAATCAGCCCCAGCATTTT
CASSSGTGVLNQPQHF
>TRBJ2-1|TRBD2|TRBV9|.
TGTGCCAGCAGCGACGGGACTAGCGGGGATTTCTCCTACAATGAGCAGTTCTTC
CASSDGTSGDFSYNEQFF
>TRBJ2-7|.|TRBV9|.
TGTGCCAGCAGCGCCCAATGGTCGGGGGAGGAGTACTTC
CASSAQWSGEEYF
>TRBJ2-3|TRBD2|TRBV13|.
TGTGCCAGCAGCTTAGTTGGACTAGCGGGGGAAACAGATACGCAGTATTTT
CASSLVGLAGETDTQYF
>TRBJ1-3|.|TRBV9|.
TGTGCCAGCAGCAAAACAGGGTACTCTGGAAACACCATATATTTT
CASSKTGYSGNTIYF
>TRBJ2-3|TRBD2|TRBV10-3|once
TGTGCCATCGGTTCGGGACTAAGCACAGATACGCAGTATTTT
CAIGSGLSTDTQYF
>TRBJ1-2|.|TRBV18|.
TGTGCCAGCTCACCCGACCTGATGGACAGATATGGCTACACCTTC
CASSPDLMDRYGYTF
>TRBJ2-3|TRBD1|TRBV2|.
TGTGCCAGCAGTGGGGACAGGGGTTACACAGATACGCAGTATTTT
CASSGDRGYTDTQYF
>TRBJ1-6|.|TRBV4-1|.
TGCGCCAGCAGCCTGGAGGCGGGGAACTATAATTCACCCCTCCACTTT
CASSLEAGNYNSPLHF
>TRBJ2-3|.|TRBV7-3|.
TGTGCCAGCAGCTCCCATCTGACACCTGCAACAGATACGCAGTATTTT
CASSSHLTPATDTQYF
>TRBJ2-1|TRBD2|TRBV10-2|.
TGCGCCAGCAGTGAGTCGAGGACTAGCAGTTCACAGTTCTTC
CASSESRTSSSQFF
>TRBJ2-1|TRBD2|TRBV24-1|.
TGTGCCACCAGTGAGGCGAGCGGGGCGAACAATGAGCAGTTCTTC
CATSEASGANNEQFF
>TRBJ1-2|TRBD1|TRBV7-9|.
TGTGCCAGCAGCCGCCGGGGGGGACAGTCTAACTATGGCTACACCTTC
CASSRRGGQSNYGYTF
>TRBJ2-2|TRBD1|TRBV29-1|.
TGCAGCGTTGGAACAGGGGGTGGTAACACCGGGGAGCTGTTTTTT
CSVGTGGGNTGELFF
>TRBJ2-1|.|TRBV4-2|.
TGTGCCAGCAGCCAAGAGTGGGCAGGGCCGGTCTACAATGAGCAGTTCTTC
CASSQEWAGPVYNEQFF
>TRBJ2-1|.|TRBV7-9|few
TGTGCCAGCACCCCGGGGGATGAGCAGTTCTTC
CASTPGDEQFF
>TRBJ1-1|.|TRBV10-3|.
TGTGCCATCAGTGAGTCGGGGAGGGGGAACACTGAAGCTTTCTTT
CAISESGRGNTEAFF
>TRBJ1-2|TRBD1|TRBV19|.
TGTGCCAGTAGTACAACAGGGGACTATGGCTACACCTTC
CASSTTGDYGYTF
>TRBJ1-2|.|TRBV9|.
TGTGCCAGCAGCCCAGGGGTCCAGGGTGACTATGGCTACACCTTC
CASSPGVQGDYGYTF
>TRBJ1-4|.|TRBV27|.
TGTGCCAGCGGGGGAAGACAGGCAACTAATGAAAAACTGTTTTTT
CASGGRQATNEKLFF
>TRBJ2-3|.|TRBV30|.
TGTGCCTGGAGTCTGAACAGCTTGGGCACAGATACGCAGTATTTT
CAWSLNSLGTDTQYF
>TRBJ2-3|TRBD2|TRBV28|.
TGTGCCAGCAGTCCCTATGCGGGGGGGAGCACAGATACGCAGTATTTT
CASSPYAGGSTDTQYF
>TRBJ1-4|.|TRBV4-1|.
TGCGCCAGCAGCCGAACAACAGGATTCTATAATGAAAAACTGTTTTTT
CASSRTTGFYNEKLFF
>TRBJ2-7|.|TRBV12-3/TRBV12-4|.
TGTGCCAGCAGTTTGTTTCTCGTAAACGAGCAGTACTTC
CASSLFLVNEQYF
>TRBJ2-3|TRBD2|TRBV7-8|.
TGTGCCAGCAGCTTAGCCGGGACTAGCGGTTCCACAGATACGCAGTATTTT
CASSLAGTSGSTDTQYF
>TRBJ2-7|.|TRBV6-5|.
TGTGCCAGCACCCCACGGGGGGCAGGGGGCCACGAGCAGTACTTC
CASTPRGAGGHEQYF
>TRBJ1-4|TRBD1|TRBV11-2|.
TGTGCCAGCAGCCACGTAGACAGGGTCAATGAAAAACTGTTTTTT
CASSHVDRVNEKLFF
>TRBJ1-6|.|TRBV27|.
TGTGCCAGCAGTATTAGGGGGACGGAAAATTCACCCCTCCACTTT
CASSIRGTENSPLHF
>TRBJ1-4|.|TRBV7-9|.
TGTGCCGCGACGGGATCCCCCAGGAAACTGTTTTTT
CAATGSPRKLFF
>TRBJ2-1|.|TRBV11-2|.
TGTGCCAGCGGCGCTCTAGGGAGACTTAATGAGCAGTTCTTC
CASGALGRLNEQFF
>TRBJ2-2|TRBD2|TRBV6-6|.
TGTGCCAGCAGTCGCCGCGGACTAGCGGGGGGGCCGGGCACCGGGGAGCTGTTTTTT
CASSRRGLAGGPGTGELFF
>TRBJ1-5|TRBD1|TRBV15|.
TGTGCCACCAGCAGAGAGCAGGGGGATCAGCCCCAGCATTTT
CATSREQGDQPQHF
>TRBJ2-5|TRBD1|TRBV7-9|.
TGTGCCAGCAGCTCGGACAGGGCTCGGGGAGAAGAGACCCAGTACTTC
CASSSDRARGEETQYF
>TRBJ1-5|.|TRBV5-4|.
TGTGCCAGCAGCTTAGGACTCGATCAGCCCCAGCATTTT
CASSLGLDQPQHF
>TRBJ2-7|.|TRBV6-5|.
TGTGCCAGCAGTTACTCGAACACGGGGAGCTACGAGCAGTACTTC
CASSYSNTGSYEQYF
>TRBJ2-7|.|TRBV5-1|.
TGCGCCACCAAACGATACGGGTCGAACTCCTACGAGCAGTACTTC
CATKRYGSNSYEQYF